This passage covers 16 T cell receptor beta chains from one sample sequenced in a study of naive and memory T cell subsets. Study conclusions and caveats: A few larger clonotypes appeared in naive repertoires, especially CD8, possibly memory cells re-expressing CD45RA.

Two oligonucleotides, mixed equimolar, formed the beta constant-region primer covering TRBC1 and TRBC2. Ligated cDNA was amplified by four rounds of PCR with nested alpha and beta constant-region primers and SP2. MiXCR, applied by TCRdb to the UMI-ligation and nested PCR reads, yields one record per CDR3 protein. Here the sample spans about 90,000 distinct CDR3 sequences, roughly 12% being singletons. Which antigens these TCRs recognize remains unknown. Sample: naive CD4+ T cells from blood. The receptors shown here come from a human donor in good health.

The table lists this clonotype with a count of one. This rearrangement joins TRBV7-2 to TRBJ1-2, with D maybe TRBD1 (6 bases). The CDR3 sequence is 18 residues long. The germline V gene has CDR1 SGHTA and CDR2 FQGNSA. Trimming removed 0 bases from V and 4 bases from J, with 21 bases in between. CDR3 nucleotide sequence: TGTGCCAGCAGCTTAGCGCTTTCTTTGACGCAAGGGGGCTATGGCTACACCTTC. Translated, it gives CASSLALSLTQGGYGYTF.

This clonotype was recorded a few times. The V gene is TRBV6-2 or TRBV6-3, the J gene TRBJ1-1; TRBD1 might be the D (6 bases). The CDR3 extends over 15 amino acids. Per germline, CDR1 MNHEY and CDR2 SVGEGT. Trimming stripped 7 bases from V and 1 base from J, with 16 bases between. In DNA form, the CDR3 reads TGTGCCAGCATGTTGTCCAACAGGGCGAACACTGAAGCTTTCTTT. Its translation is CASMLSNRANTEAFF.

V is TRBV7-2 and J is TRBJ1-1, with unresolved D. Trimming removed 0 bases from V and 2 bases from J, with 10 bases in between. CDR1 and CDR2 from the germline V gene are SGHTA and FQGNSA. This CDR3 contains 15 residues. CDR3 amino acids: CASSLALGANTEAFF. CDR3 nucleotides: TGTGCCAGCAGCTTAGCCTTGGGAGCCAACACTGAAGCTTTCTTT.

Only a few counts were recorded for this clonotype. This chain connects TRBV7-2 to TRBJ2-1; tentative D call: TRBD1 (6 bases). The CDR3 is 13 amino acids. V was shortened by 4 bases and J by 5 bases, with 9 bases between the two germline ends. Germline CDR1 SGHTA, CDR2 FQGNSA. The CDR3 protein is CASSWDTNNEQFF. The CDR3 DNA sequence: TGTGCCAGCAGCTGGGACACGAACAATGAGCAGTTCTTC.

The sample holds a few counts of this clonotype. This chain connects TRBV29-1 to TRBJ2-2, with D hard to call. V lost 4 bases to trimming and J lost 4 bases, with 10 bases between them. The length of the CDR3 is 13 residues. Germline CDR1 is SQVTM and CDR2 is ANQGSEA. The CDR3 reads CSVVAQSTGELFF. The CDR3 DNA reads as TGCAGCGTTGTGGCCCAGAGCACCGGGGAGCTGTTTTTT.

The chain uses TRBV28 and TRBJ2-3, with 7 bases identical to TRBD2. V was clipped by 2 bases and J by 9 bases; unmatched bases: 11. CDR3 length: 15 amino acids. Germline V gene sequence: CDR1 MDHEN, CDR2 SYDVKM. The CDR3 region has the DNA TGTGCCAGCAGTTTACTAGCGGATCACCTGGAGACGCAGTATTTT. Protein: CASSLLADHLETQYF. Full variable domain (rest looked up from reference TRBV28 and TRBJ2-3): DVKVTQSSRYLVKRTGEKVFLECVQDMDHENMFWYRQDPGLGLRLIYFSYDVKMKEKGDIPEGYSVSREKKERFSLILESASTNQTSMYLCASSLLADHLETQYFGPGTRLTVL.

This clonotype was observed many times. The rearrangement joins TRBV6-2 or TRBV6-3 to TRBJ2-7; 8 bases are a match to TRBD2. Germline V gene lookup returns CDR1 MNHEY and CDR2 SVGEGT. With 6 bases clipped from V and 2 bases from J, the junction kept 6 bases outside the gene matches. CDR3 size: 14 residues. CDR3 loop: CASRLAGGAYEQYF. In DNA, the CDR3 is TGTGCCAGCAGACTCGCGGGGGGAGCCTACGAGCAGTACTTC.

The chain links TRBV18 to TRBJ1-2; no clear D. The CDR3 sequence is 13 residues long. The germline V gene encodes CDR1 KGHSH and CDR2 LQKENI. V was shortened by 2 bases and J by 8 bases, with 12 bases between the two germline ends. CDR3 residues: CASSPGWREGYTF. The DNA of the CDR3 is TGTGCCAGCTCACCAGGGTGGAGAGAGGGCTACACCTTC.

This rearrangement joins TRBV20-1 to TRBJ1-2; tentative D call: TRBD1 (6 bases). The ends were cut back, 0 bases at V and 6 bases at J, with 14 bases in the middle. CDR3 length equals 14 residues. CDR1 is DFQATT, CDR2 SNEGSKA, per germline (reference sequence). In DNA form, the CDR3 reads TGCAGTGCTAGAGATTCATCCCGACAGGATGGCTACACCTTC. Residues: CSARDSSRQDGYTF.

This clonotype was observed at least ten times. The V gene is TRBV3-1, the J gene TRBJ2-5, with a tentative D call TRBD2 (6 bases). CDR1 and CDR2 (germline): LGHDT, YNNKEL (reference sequence). Trimming left V 0 bases short and J 4 bases short, with 15 bases between. The CDR3 runs 16 residues. The CDR3 loop is CASSQDIAVGAETQYF. The CDR3 DNA follows: TGTGCCAGCAGCCAAGACATAGCGGTTGGGGCAGAGACCCAGTACTTC.

This chain connects TRBV15 to TRBJ2-7, with unresolved D. V lost 0 bases, J lost 4 bases, and 10 bases lay in between. CDR3 length: 14 residues. Germline lookup yields CDR1 LNHNV and CDR2 YYDKDF (reference sequence). The CDR3 loop reads CATSRDSGLYEQYF. DNA of the CDR3: TGTGCCACCAGCAGAGATTCCGGCCTATACGAGCAGTACTTC.

The chain uses TRBV27 and TRBJ2-4; 9 positions agree with TRBD1. Trimming at V came to 4 bases and at J to 6 bases, leaving 7 bases not matched to a gene. From germline, CDR1 is MNHEY and CDR2 SMNVEV (reference sequence). The CDR3 runs 15 residues. The CDR3 sequence: CASSSPGTGLNIQYF. CDR3 DNA sequence: TGTGCCAGCAGTTCCCCTGGGACAGGGCTAAACATTCAGTACTTC.

V usage is TRBV20-1 and J usage is TRBJ2-3, with D perhaps assigned TRBD1 or TRBD2 (5 bases each). Germline-derived CDR1 and CDR2 are DFQATT and SNEGSKA (reference sequence). Trimming pared 3 bases from V and 3 bases from J, leaving 16 bases between. The CDR3 has 15 residues. This CDR3 is CSARIPGRSTDTQYF. CDR3 bases: TGCAGTGCTAGGATTCCGGGACGATCTACAGATACGCAGTATTTT.

The genes are TRBV18 and TRBJ1-2; TRBD1 matches at 12 bases. There are 18 residues in the CDR3. J gave up 2 bases and V 4 bases, and 11 bases lay outside the gene matches. The germline V gene has CDR1 KGHSH and CDR2 LQKENI. In DNA form, the CDR3 reads TGTGCCAGCTCACACCGTAGGGACAGGGGGCGCGAGAACTATGGCTACACCTTC. Translating it yields CASSHRRDRGRENYGYTF.

There are a few counts of this clonotype. The V call is TRBV20-1, the J call TRBJ2-7; D is possibly TRBD1 (6 bases). Between the trimmed V and J ends, which lost 5 bases and 2 bases, there was a span of 16 bases. Per the germline V gene, CDR1 is DFQATT and CDR2 is SNEGSKA (reference sequence). The CDR3 runs 14 residues. CDR3 sequence: CSAAKGDKTYEQYF. The CDR3 nucleotides read TGCAGTGCTGCGAAGGGGGACAAGACCTACGAGCAGTACTTC.

The genes are TRBV6-1 and TRBJ2-4; 9 bases line up with TRBD2. Germline CDR1 is MNHNS and CDR2 is SASEGT. J lost 4 bases, V lost 1 base, and 11 bases had no gene match. The CDR3 is 18 amino acids. This chain's CDR3 is CASSEEIVASGKKNIQYF. The DNA of the CDR3 is TGTGCCAGCAGTGAAGAAATTGTTGCTAGCGGGAAAAAAAACATTCAGTACTTC.